One TCR beta chain is described in this entry. Its antigen is not identified. The data stem from a study of cytomegalovirus exposure and HLA in healthy donors. Broader study findings: The authors later found TCR association rates varying by HLA locus, with DRB1 most and HLA-C fewest. It was reported that the classifier diagnosed cytomegalovirus status with high specificity and sensitivity in both the original and validation cohorts. Later analysis demonstrated an association between a missense DCLRE1C variant and TCR beta V- and J-gene trimming. In the analysis, some V segments, TRBV6-2 and TRBV6-3 included, were excluded as indistinguishable.

A multiplex PCR was run with 60 Vbeta primers and 13 Jbeta primers. Sequencing used immunoSEQ multiplex PCR; TCRdb keeps in-frame clones, though not all of them. Of around 95,000 clones listed, approximately 82% are singletons. The CDR3 is made up of 17 amino acids. Germline V gene data show CDR1 as SGHRS and CDR2 as YFSETQ. With 4 bases removed from V and 4 bases from J, the gap between germline ends came to 23 bases. The sample taken for sequencing was PBMCs. The chain has TRBV5-1 and TRBJ1-2; D is perhaps TRBD1 (6 bases). This clonotype was sampled from a female donor in good health and CMV-seropositive. The CDR3 DNA is TGCGCCAGCAGCCCGGGGGGCCTCTGGGATCAGTCCTATGGCTACACCTTC. Its translation is CASSPGGLWDQSYGYTF.